The next 30 T cell receptor beta chains were all read from a single sample in a study of spatial heterogeneity in lung cancer. The time point here: sample taken at primary tumor resection. TCRdb itself ran the 5' RACE reads through MiXCR, one entry per CDR3 protein. The table lists tens of thousands of distinct CDR3 sequences, approximately 5.8% of them singletons. Sequenced material: PBMCs, taken at surgery. All receptors derive from a male donor with early-stage non-small cell lung cancer.

In its sample, this clonotype was seen many times. J is TRBJ2-5 and V is TRBV15; 9 nucleotides match TRBD1. The J segment lost 5 bases and the V segment lost 9 bases, leaving 7 bases of the junction unmatched. The CDR3 contains 13 residues. The germline V gene has CDR1 LNHNV and CDR2 YYDKDF (reference sequence). Written as DNA, the CDR3 is TGTGCCACTACTAGGGACAGGGCCGAGACCCAGTACTTC. This codes for CATTRDRAETQYF.

This clonotype was detected ten times or more. The J gene is TRBJ1-1, the V gene TRBV30; possible D gene TRBD1, 6 bases. Trimming pared 4 bases from V and 1 base from J, leaving 10 bases between. The CDR3 length is 13 residues. Germline V gene lookup returns CDR1 GTSNPN and CDR2 SVGIG (reference sequence). DNA of the CDR3: TGTGCCTGGACGAAGGGGGGGAACACTGAAGCTTTCTTT. As protein: CAWTKGGNTEAFF.

The V and J genes are TRBV25-1 and TRBJ1-4; 9 nucleotides line up with TRBD1. J lost 6 bases, V lost 5 bases, and 4 bases had no gene match. The CDR3 loop spans 14 amino acids. The germline V gene encodes CDR1 MGHDK and CDR2 SYGVNS. This CDR3 reads CASSPGTGYEKLFF. The CDR3 region has the DNA TGTGCCAGCAGTCCCGGGACAGGGTATGAAAAACTGTTTTTT.

In its sample, this clonotype was seen a few times. The junction departs from the called germline gene at one end, perhaps through a read error. V usage is TRBV12-3 or TRBV12-4 and J usage is TRBJ1-2; D is perhaps TRBD1 (5 bases). The CDR3 consists of 12 residues. The CDR3: CASSLGRGGYTF. CDR3 DNA sequence: TGTGCCAGCAGCTTAGGGAGGGGCGGCTACACCTTC.

This clonotype was recorded many times. This chain connects TRBV18 to TRBJ2-3; D unresolved. Germline CDR1 is KGHSH and CDR2 is LQKENI. This CDR3 contains 13 residues. Trimming left V 4 bases short and J 5 bases short, with 10 bases between. The CDR3 DNA is TGTGCCAGCTCACGTGTGGAGAGAGATACGCAGTATTTT. It is translated as CASSRVERDTQYF. Using reference TRBV18 and TRBJ2-3 for the parts outside the CDR3, the full variable domain is NAGVMQNPRHLVRRRGQEARLRCSPMKGHSHVYWYRQLPEEGLKFMVYLQKENIIDESGMPKERFSAEFPKEGPSILRIQQVVRGDSAAYFCASSRVERDTQYFGPGTRLTVL.

This clonotype was seen a handful of times. The V call is TRBV30, the J call TRBJ1-6; TRBD1 matches at 12 bases. The germline V gene has CDR1 GTSNPN and CDR2 SVGIG (reference sequence). V lost 5 bases to trimming and J lost 7 bases; unmatched junction nucleotides: 9. This CDR3 has 16 residues. The CDR3 reads CAWLDRDRGLNSPLHF. The CDR3 DNA reads TGTGCCTGGCTCGACCGGGACAGGGGGCTCAATTCACCCCTCCACTTT.

This clonotype came up a few times. CDR3 sequence reads: CASSRLAGGPDTQYF. The CDR3 DNA sequence: TGTGCCAGCAGTAGACTAGCGGGAGGGCCAGATACGCAGTATTTT. The chain employs TRBV7-3 and TRBJ2-3; 14 bases are a match to TRBD2. Trimming took 6 bases from V and 4 from J; bases not matched to a gene: 3. The CDR3 length is 15 residues. Germline CDR1 is SGHTA and CDR2 is FQGTGA.

This clonotype appeared many times. The V and J genes are TRBV7-2 and TRBJ2-1, with D maybe TRBD1 (5 bases). This CDR3 comprises 13 residues. Trimming took 0 bases from V and 8 from J, leaving 8 bases between them. In germline, CDR1 is SGHTA, CDR2 FQGNSA. CDR3 region: CASSLAQVHEQFF. The CDR3 DNA follows: TGTGCCAGCAGCTTAGCACAGGTCCATGAGCAGTTCTTC. The entire variable domain, with the rest obtained from reference TRBV7-2 and TRBJ2-1, is as follows: GAGVSQSPSNKVTEKGKDVELRCDPISGHTALYWYRQSLGQGLEFLIYFQGNSAPDKSGLPSDRFSAERTGGSVSTLTIQRTQQEDSAVYLCASSLAQVHEQFFGPGTRLTVL.

This clonotype was picked up many times. The rearrangement links TRBV19 to TRBJ1-5; no reliable D call. The germline V gene encodes CDR1 LNHDA and CDR2 SQIVND (reference sequence). The V gene lost 8 bases and the J gene lost 0 bases, with 14 bases spanning the gap. The CDR3 extends over 15 amino acids. CDR3 amino acids: CASSEDAYSNQPQHF. CDR3 coding DNA: TGTGCCAGTTCCGAGGACGCTTATAGCAATCAGCCCCAGCATTTT.

This clonotype has at least ten counts. The V call is TRBV12-3 or TRBV12-4, the J call TRBJ1-4; possibly TRBD1 for D (6 bases). V lost 5 bases and J 8 bases, leaving 18 bases between the germline ends. The length of the CDR3 is 15 residues. CDR3 nucleotides: TGTGCCAGCAGTCCCCGAGGAGGGGGTCGGGAAAAACTGTTTTTT. This translates into CASSPRGGGREKLFF.

The sample holds many counts of this clonotype. The chain carries TRBV7-2 and TRBJ2-2; D perhaps matches TRBD2 (6 bases). The length of the CDR3 is 14 residues. The germline V gene has CDR1 SGHTA and CDR2 FQGNSA. Trimming removed 5 bases at V and 4 bases at J, with 11 bases between. This chain's CDR3 is CASSLSEGTGELFF. CDR3 nucleotides: TGTGCCAGCAGCCTGTCGGAGGGCACCGGGGAGCTGTTTTTT.

This clonotype was recorded at least ten times. V is TRBV7-9 and J is TRBJ2-7; no clear D gene. This CDR3 comprises 12 residues. From germline, CDR1 is SEHNR and CDR2 FQNEAQ (reference sequence). V was clipped by 5 bases and J by 3 bases, with 8 bases between them. CDR3 in amino acids: CASSPASYEQYF. The CDR3 DNA follows: TGTGCCAGCAGCCCGGCAAGCTACGAGCAGTACTTC.

This clonotype was observed at least ten times. The rearrangement joins TRBV30 to TRBJ2-1; tentative D call: TRBD2 (5 bases). In germline, CDR1 is GTSNPN, CDR2 SVGIG (reference sequence). There are 16 residues in the CDR3. The V and J ends lost 2 bases and 0 bases respectively, with 14 bases between them. The CDR3 loop reads CAWSLSTTSSYNEQFF. CDR3 nucleotides: TGTGCCTGGAGTCTATCGACCACTAGCTCCTACAATGAGCAGTTCTTC.

This clonotype was counted between two and nine times. The rearrangement joins TRBV5-1 to TRBJ1-1, with 7 bases lining up with TRBD1. The CDR3 runs 14 residues. Germline V gene sequence: CDR1 SGHRS, CDR2 YFSETQ. The trim removed 2 bases at V and 1 base at J, leaving 2 bases unmatched. This chain's CDR3 is CASSLGTANTEAFF. CDR3 nucleotide sequence: TGCGCCAGCAGCTTAGGGACAGCGAACACTGAAGCTTTCTTT.

This clonotype has ten or more counts. The gene calls are TRBV20-1 and TRBJ1-5; no firm D call. Germline V lookup: CDR1 DFQATT, CDR2 SNEGSKA (reference sequence). The CDR3 contains 11 residues. V lost 2 bases to trimming and J lost 5 bases, with 4 bases between them. The chain's CDR3 is CSARQDQPQHF. CDR3 sequence (DNA): TGCAGTGCTAGACAGGATCAGCCCCAGCATTTT.

This clonotype was seen repeatedly, ten times or more. CDR3 DNA: TGTGCCAGCAGCTCCGGACGTATCGAAGCTTTCTTT. Translation gives CASSSGRIEAFF. The chain is built from TRBV11-2 and TRBJ1-1, with D unclear. Germline values: CDR1 SGHAT, CDR2 FQNNGV. CDR3 length equals 12 residues. The V and J ends lost 4 bases and 8 bases respectively, with 11 bases between them.

This clonotype was seen ten or more times. V is TRBV28 and J is TRBJ1-2; D uncertain. Trimming removed 6 bases from V and 0 bases from J, with 11 bases in between. From germline, CDR1 is MDHEN and CDR2 SYDVKM. The CDR3 extends over 14 amino acids. CDR3 residues: CASSKILSNYGYTF. CDR3 nucleotide sequence: TGTGCCAGCAGCAAGATCCTATCTAACTATGGCTACACCTTC.

The chain links TRBV4-3 to TRBJ2-3; D is possibly TRBD1 (5 bases). The germline CDR1 and CDR2 sequences are LGHNA and YSLEER. CDR3 size: 19 residues. V shed 0 bases and J shed 0 bases, with 19 bases lying between them. This chain's CDR3 is CASSQDSYRRGLSTDTQYF. The CDR3 region has the DNA TGCGCCAGCAGCCAAGATTCATATAGAAGGGGCTTAAGCACAGATACGCAGTATTTT.

A word on this clonotype: A much larger clone lies one base from this, so it may be a read error. V usage is TRBV24-1 and J usage is TRBJ2-2; tentatively, D is TRBD1 (6 bases). CDR3 size: 16 residues. From germline, CDR1 is KGHDR and CDR2 SFDVKD. CDR3 in DNA: TGTGCCACCAGTGATTTTATCTCCAGCGGCCTAGGGGGGCTGTTTTTT. Its protein is CATSDFISSGLGGLFF.

This clonotype was recorded many times. The chain links TRBV7-3 to TRBJ2-7; D is perhaps TRBD1 or TRBD2 (5 bases each). The germline V gene encodes CDR1 SGHTA and CDR2 FQGTGA. The CDR3 loop spans 14 amino acids. V was trimmed by 0 bases and J by 7 bases, leaving 13 bases between them. For the CDR3, the DNA is TGTGCCAGCAGCTTAACCGGGACGCATCGGGAGCAGTACTTC. It yields the protein CASSLTGTHREQYF. Combining the CDR3 with reference TRBV7-3 and TRBJ2-7 gives the whole variable domain GAGVSQTPSNKVTEKGKYVELRCDPISGHTALYWYRQSLGQGPEFLIYFQGTGAADDSGLPNDRFFAVRPEGSVSTLKIQRTERGDSAVYLCASSLTGTHREQYFGPGTRLTVT.

The table lists this clonotype with many counts. The chain is built from TRBV5-4 and TRBJ2-3, with 10 nucleotides matching TRBD2. Germline V gene lookup returns CDR1 SGHNT and CDR2 YYREEE (reference sequence). The CDR3 is made up of 15 amino acids. The trim removed 4 bases at V and 6 bases at J, leaving 8 bases unmatched. CDR3 DNA sequence: TGTGCCAGCAGCCCTGGACTAGCGGAGAGCGATACGCAGTATTTT. Its translation is CASSPGLAESDTQYF.

This clonotype was recorded many times. The V call is TRBV5-1, the J call TRBJ1-5; no clear D gene. This CDR3 has 13 residues. The germline V gene has CDR1 SGHRS and CDR2 YFSETQ. Trimming took 1 base from V and 2 from J, leaving 4 bases between them. Here the CDR3 reads CASSLSGNQPQHF. The CDR3 DNA reads as TGCGCCAGCAGCTTGAGTGGCAATCAGCCCCAGCATTTT. Variable domain in full (rest from reference TRBV5-1 and TRBJ1-5): KAGVTQTPRYLIKTRGQQVTLSCSPISGHRSVSWYQQTPGQGLQFLFEYFSETQRNKGNFPGRFSGRQFSNSRSEMNVSTLELGDSALYLCASSLSGNQPQHFGDGTRLSIL.

The chain combines TRBV7-9 with TRBJ2-1; 7 nucleotides line up with TRBD2. CDR1 SEHNR and CDR2 FQNEAQ come from the germline V gene (reference sequence). The CDR3 is 16 amino acids. V lost 1 base, J lost 7 bases, and 10 bases stayed unmatched. The CDR3 DNA reads as TGTGCCAGCAGCTTAGTGTTGGCTAGCGGAATGAATGAGCAGTTCTTC. Its protein product is CASSLVLASGMNEQFF.

This clonotype was picked up a small number of times. The chain combines TRBV7-2 with TRBJ2-1; D is possibly TRBD2 (6 bases). Looked up from germline, CDR1 is SGHTA and CDR2 is FQGNSA. Trimming shortened V by 1 base and J by 10 bases, and 23 bases separated the two germline ends. The CDR3 length is 17 residues. The CDR3 spells CASSLDLGGGLPGEQFF. Here the CDR3 DNA reads TGTGCCAGCAGCTTAGATCTGGGGGGAGGCCTTCCTGGAGAGCAGTTCTTC.

This clonotype was seen at least ten times. The CDR3 DNA is TGTGCCAGCATTGGCGCGCTCTCCGGGGAGCTGTTTTTT. Translation: CASIGALSGELFF. The chain is built from TRBV28 and TRBJ2-2; no reliable D call. From germline, CDR1 is MDHEN and CDR2 SYDVKM. V gave up 7 bases and J gave up 6 bases, with 12 bases separating them. This CDR3 comprises 13 residues.

The rearrangement joins TRBV7-8 to TRBJ1-6; D uncertain. The CDR3 is 13 amino acids. V was shortened by 8 bases and J by 7 bases, with 12 bases between the two germline ends. Germline-derived CDR1 and CDR2 are SGHVS and FQNEAQ. CDR3 DNA sequence: TGTGCCAGCCTGAAGAACTCCAATTCACCCCTCCACTTT. Its translation is CASLKNSNSPLHF.

In its sample, this clonotype was seen many times. The chain has TRBV20-1 and TRBJ1-6, with 8 nucleotides matching TRBD1. This CDR3 has 14 amino acids. The V gene end was trimmed by 0 bases and the J gene end by 9 bases; junction bases not matched to a gene: 4. The V gene's germline CDR1 is DFQATT and CDR2 SNEGSKA (reference sequence). This CDR3 reads CSAREGRGRSPLHF. Written as DNA, the CDR3 is TGCAGTGCTAGAGAGGGCAGGGGGCGTTCACCCCTCCACTTT.

This clonotype was seen at least ten times. In nucleotides, the CDR3 is TGTGCCAGCAGTTACGGTAGCCAGACCCAGTACTTC. It codes for CASSYGSQTQYF. The chain links TRBV6-6 to TRBJ2-5, with D unclear. CDR3 length: 12 amino acids. Trimming removed 2 bases at V and 6 bases at J, with 7 bases between. Germline V lookup: CDR1 MNHNY, CDR2 SVGAGI (reference sequence).

This clonotype has ten or more counts. V usage is TRBV29-1 and J usage is TRBJ2-7; TRBD2 matches at 7 bases. CDR1 is SQVTM, CDR2 ANQGSEA, per germline. The CDR3 consists of 16 residues. The V and J ends lost 4 bases and 6 bases, in that order; junction bases with no gene match: 18. As DNA, the CDR3 is TGCAGCGTTGGGGGTTTAACGACTAGCCCCGCGAGCGAGCAGTACTTC. Protein: CSVGGLTTSPASEQYF.

The sample holds a few counts of this clonotype. The V gene is TRBV7-2, the J gene TRBJ1-2; the D is unclear. Per the germline V gene, CDR1 is SGHTA and CDR2 is FQGNSA. CDR3 length: 14 amino acids. The V end was cut by 4 bases, the J end by 4 bases, with 13 bases between. In nucleotides, the CDR3 is TGTGCCAGCAGCTCCTGGGAGGGTAGCTATGGCTACACCTTC. Its protein product is CASSSWEGSYGYTF.